The source of this T cell receptor beta chain is a study of CD8+ T cells in alopecia areata. Study-level information: A 6-month period off drug followed tofacitinib, which lasted 6 to 18 months.

General study results and limits: The study found TCR sharing across patients less clear than in mice, possibly for HLA reasons. Lesional scalp displayed greater clonality than normal scalp, most notably in alopecia totalis/universalis.

Reverse transcribed after extraction, RNA yielded cDNA as the sequencing template. TCRdb's table, derived via immunoSEQ multiplex PCR, lists solely in-frame clones and lacks some. The sample lists about 110,000 clones; 84% were seen once. The treatment denotes: oral pan-JAK inhibitor, 5-10 mg twice daily. V was cut by 7 bases and J by 9 bases, with 16 bases left in between. The CDR3 runs 13 residues. The germline V gene encodes CDR1 MNHEY and CDR2 SMNVEV (reference sequence). As for this clone: What it binds is not known.

The specimen comprised CD8+ T cells sorted from blood, sampled at week 24, from a patient treated with tofacitinib. The rearrangement links TRBV27 to TRBJ1-5; D gene uncertain. This receptor was taken from a human donor with alopecia areata. CDR3 DNA: TGTGCCAGCACCCCGAGGTTAGGGCGGCCCCAGCATTTT. It translates to CASTPRLGRPQHF.